The clone carrying this T cell receptor beta chain was found once. This sample was taken from a study of blood T cell repertoires in COVID-19. Here immunoSEQ multiplex PCR was the method, and the copy in TCRdb shows in-frame clones only, minus some. The repertoire holds 160,000 or so clones, with around 89% as singletons. The germline V gene encodes CDR1 ENHRY and CDR2 SYGVKD. Trimming removed 7 bases at V and 1 base at J, with 13 bases between. There are 14 residues in the CDR3. The participants were between roughly 18 and 90 years old and came from under 25 US areas. Recovered status applied to Cohort 3 donors who had two consecutive negative PCRs. It also applied to those with clearance or with symptom resolution.

The sample was PBMCs or T cells enriched from blood (not recorded which). The chain combines TRBV10-3 with TRBJ1-1; D gene unclear. This receptor was taken from a woman between 50 and 59 years old who had recovered from COVID-19. The CDR3 DNA is TGTGCCATCACCGCAGCGGACGGGAACACTGAAGCTTTCTTT. The encoded protein is CAITAADGNTEAFF.